This T cell receptor (beta chain) was obtained from a study of blood T cell repertoires in COVID-19. Study-level background: T cells, B-cell-depleted T cells, or PBMCs supplied cDNA or gDNA.

Trimming took 4 bases from V and 5 from J, leaving 6 bases between them. Germline V lookup: CDR1 SQVTM, CDR2 ANQGSEA. CDR3 length: 10 residues. Enrollment of patients from Seattle took place during active infection, with longitudinal follow-up. As processed by the authors: Estimated nucleated cell counts came from reference gene primer amplification. The data were produced by immunoSEQ multiplex PCR, yet TCRdb's version contains in-frame clones alone and is incomplete. The V and J calls and clone size come from that table; D and trimming were worked out from the DNA. This table holds a few hundred thousand clones, 91% found once.

The chain is built from TRBV29-1 and TRBJ2-7; D uncertain. Input material: peripheral blood. This receptor was identified in a person aged 18-30 years with COVID-19, enrolled during active disease. The CDR3 coding sequence is TGCAGCGTTGGTGAGAACGAGCAGTACTTC. Its translation: CSVGENEQYF.